This T cell receptor beta chain was recovered during a study of cytomegalovirus exposure and HLA in healthy donors. V was shortened by 7 bases and J by 2 bases, with 12 bases between the two germline ends. The CDR3 consists of 14 residues. Germline CDR1 and CDR2: MNHEY and SVGAGI. PCR was performed using 60 Vbeta and 13 Jbeta primers. The repertoire was sequenced with immunoSEQ multiplex PCR; TCRdb's copy has only in-frame clones and lacks some. The sample has some 200,000 clones, 65% to 85% seen once. The clonotype was recovered from a man in his forties or fifties in good health and CMV-seronegative. Sequencing was carried out using PBMCs. The chain joins TRBV6-5 to TRBJ1-5; D is possibly TRBD1 (6 bases). The CDR3 sequence is CASKFRTGNQPQHF. CDR3 DNA: TGTGCCAGCAAATTTCGGACAGGCAATCAGCCCCAGCATTTT.